The text below deals with one TCR beta chain. Its antigen is currently unknown. There were no recent acute infections or vaccinations among the donors, who were healthy HIV-negative adults. Measured with immunoSEQ multiplex PCR; TCRdb has only the in-frame clones, and not every one. The sample has over 75,000 clones, about 70% seen once. Losses at the gene ends were 2 bases for V and 3 bases for J; bases not matched to a gene: 4. The V gene's germline CDR1 is MGHRA and CDR2 YSYEKL. The CDR3 runs 15 residues. The data were obtained in a study of shared clonotypes between healthy human individuals. Study overall: Each donor had three CD4 naive, three CD4 memory, two CD8 naive and one CD8 memory plate.

Study-level results: In this cohort, only blood was sampled, and tissue repertoires likely differ.

The J gene is TRBJ2-7, the V gene TRBV4-1; 10 positions agree with TRBD1. The sample consisted of memory CD8+ T cells sorted from blood. Specified subset: CD45RO+ cells pooled with CCR7-negative TemRA cells. The clonotype was recovered from a man aged 25-45 years in good health. The CDR3 spells CASSQMTGGGYEQYF. The DNA for the CDR3 is TGCGCCAGCAGCCAAATGACAGGGGGCGGCTACGAGCAGTACTTC.